This T cell receptor (beta chain) was sequenced for a study of blood T cell repertoires in COVID-19. Whole-study context: Sites in the United States, Italy and Spain provided acute and convalescent COVID-19 samples. The cDNA or gDNA used as material had been derived from T cells, B-cell-depleted T cells, or PBMCs.

Profiled with immunoSEQ multiplex PCR; TCRdb holds only in-frame clones, not every one. The sample includes a few hundred thousand clones, roughly 90% seen only once; the top ten take about 4%. This clone appeared a few times. Grouping used clinical history reported by participants in a survey and questionnaire. The CDR3 consists of 15 residues. The germline gives CDR1 MNHEY, CDR2 SVGAGI. Trimming removed 6 bases at V and 5 bases at J, with 17 bases between. What was sequenced was PBMCs or T cells enriched from blood (not recorded which). The V gene is TRBV6-5, the J gene TRBJ1-5; maybe TRBD1 (6 bases). The sequence was obtained from a woman aged 25-40 years who had been exposed to COVID-19. The chain's CDR3 is CASRPRAGVDQPQHF. CDR3 bases: TGTGCCAGCAGGCCCAGGGCAGGGGTGGATCAGCCCCAGCATTTT.